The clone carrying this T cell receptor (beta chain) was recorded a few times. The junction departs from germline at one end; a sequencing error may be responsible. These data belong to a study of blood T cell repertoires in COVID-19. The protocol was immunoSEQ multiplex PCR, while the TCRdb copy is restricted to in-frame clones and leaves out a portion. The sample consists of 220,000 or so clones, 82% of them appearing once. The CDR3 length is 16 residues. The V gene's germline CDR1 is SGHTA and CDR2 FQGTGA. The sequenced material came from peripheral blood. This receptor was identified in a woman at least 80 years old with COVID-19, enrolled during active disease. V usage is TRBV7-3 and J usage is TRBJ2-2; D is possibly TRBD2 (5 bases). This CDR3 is CASSKLGLSNTGELFF. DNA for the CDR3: TGTGCCAGCAGCAAACTAGGGCTCTCGAATACCGGGGAGCTGTTTTTT.